The text below deals with one TCR beta chain. How the authors handled the data: Using reference gene primer amplification, nucleated cell counts were estimated. Data came from immunoSEQ multiplex PCR; TCRdb stores just in-frame clones and leaves some out. V, J and clone size were drawn from that table, and D and trimming were deduced from the DNA. Among around 64,000 clones listed, roughly 80% were seen once. This sample was included in a study of blood T cell repertoires in COVID-19. Study background: Nucleic acid was either cDNA or gDNA, and it came from T cells, B-cell-depleted T cells, or PBMCs.

The CDR3 runs to 17 residues. The V gene end was trimmed by 0 bases and the J gene end by 8 bases; junction bases not matched to a gene: 15. The germline gives CDR1 LGHDT, CDR2 YNNKEL (reference sequence). The sample consisted of peripheral blood. The clonotype originates from a human donor in a cohort sampled during active COVID-19. This chain joins TRBV3-1 (or the pseudogene TRBV3-2) and TRBJ1-2; 7 positions match TRBD1. The CDR3 is CASSQDFWRGRSGGYTF. The CDR3 DNA reads as TGTGCCAGCAGCCAAGATTTCTGGAGGGGGCGATCGGGAGGCTACACCTTC.